Below are 2 T cell receptor beta chains sequenced from a single sample in a study of T cells in Graves' hyperthyroidism and ophthalmopathy. It was RNA transcripts that yielded the amplified TCR beta CDR3 regions. A first-round RT-PCR of the TCR CDR3 used the HTBI primer set. TCRdb re-called the multiplex PCR reads with MiXCR, one entry per CDR3 protein. The sample holds around 700,000 distinct CDR3 sequences, 35% seen once. Sequencing used blood. These receptors originate from a woman between 35 and 50 years old with Graves' hyperthyroidism.

This clonotype was counted ten times or more. This chain uses TRBV10-1 with TRBJ1-2; the D is unclear. Germline CDR1 reads WNHNN; CDR2 reads SYGVQD (reference sequence). The CDR3 loop spans 14 amino acids. Trimming pared 2 bases from V and 8 bases from J, leaving 15 bases between. In DNA, the CDR3 is TGCGCCAGCAGTGAGGCCAACCTGGAGGGCGGCTACACCTTC. Translation gives CASSEANLEGGYTF.

A single count supports this clonotype. Given a much more abundant clone one base away, this may be a read error. The chain joins TRBV7-9 to TRBJ1-1; no clear D. Germline-derived CDR1 and CDR2 are SEHNR and FQNEAQ (reference sequence). The CDR3 spans 13 residues. The CDR3 DNA follows: TGTGCCAGCGGCTTAATGCTGAACACTGAAGCTTTCTTT. The encoded protein is CASGLMLNTEAFF.